These 13 T cell receptor beta chains were sequenced from one sample in a study of T cell repertoires in cytomegalovirus infection. Via MiXCR, TCRdb re-called the reads, giving one row per CDR3 protein. This sample has a few hundred thousand distinct CDR3 sequences, with roughly 15% found just once. Sequencing used PBMCs. Receptor source: a human donor in good health (CMV status not recorded). Some clones in this sample may be carry-over from other donors' samples.

The chain links TRBV5-6 to TRBJ2-2; no clear D gene. Germline assignment: CDR1 SGHDT and CDR2 YYEEEE. This CDR3 comprises 16 residues. V gave up 4 bases and J gave up 10 bases, with 23 bases separating them. The CDR3 region is CASSPRTGVEFVELFF. CDR3 coding DNA: TGTGCCAGCAGCCCGAGGACGGGCGTCGAGTTCGTGGAGCTGTTTTTT.

This clonotype was observed at least ten times. The chain couples TRBV7-2 to TRBJ2-3; possibly TRBD2 for D (5 bases). Germline CDR1 reads SGHTA; CDR2 reads FQGNSA. The V gene lost 10 bases and the J gene lost 3 bases, with 17 bases spanning the gap. The CDR3 is made up of 14 amino acids. The CDR3 loop reads CATALGLVTDTQYF. CDR3 DNA sequence: TGTGCCACTGCACTTGGACTTGTAACAGATACGCAGTATTTT.

This clonotype has only a few counts. The gene calls are TRBV6-2 or TRBV6-3 and TRBJ2-7; TRBD2 is a possible D gene (5 bases). This CDR3 spans 14 amino acids. V was trimmed by 6 bases and J by 3 bases, leaving 15 bases between them. Per germline, CDR1 MNHEY and CDR2 SVGEGT. The CDR3 loop reads CASSATGKRYEQYF. The DNA of the CDR3 is TGTGCCAGCAGCGCGACCGGGAAGCGCTACGAGCAGTACTTC.

This clonotype came up once. This chain connects TRBV4-2 to TRBJ2-5, with 12 bases fitting TRBD2. The V segment lost 0 bases and the J segment 3 bases; nucleotides outside the gene matches: 5. CDR3 length: 17 amino acids. Germline V lookup: CDR1 LGHNA, CDR2 YNFKEQ. The CDR3, as DNA: TGTGCCAGCAGCCAAGACGGTCCTAGCGGGGGGGAAGAGACCCAGTACTTC. This sequence encodes CASSQDGPSGGEETQYF.

The rearrangement joins TRBV7-3 to TRBJ2-7; TRBD2 agrees at 14 bases. The CDR3 runs 17 residues. The germline V gene encodes CDR1 SGHTA and CDR2 FQGTGA. The ends lost 5 bases at V and 4 bases at J; junction bases unmatched: 10. The CDR3 sequence: CASSPGGLAGGPYEQYF. The CDR3 coding sequence is TGTGCCAGCAGCCCCGGTGGACTAGCGGGGGGCCCATACGAGCAGTACTTC.

This rearrangement joins TRBV6-5 to TRBJ1-5, with a weak D call TRBD1 (5 bases). Per germline, CDR1 MNHEY and CDR2 SVGAGI. With 8 bases removed from V and 5 bases from J, the gap between germline ends came to 19 bases. The CDR3 runs 15 residues. The CDR3 spells CASRLGGSGDQPQHF. As DNA, the CDR3 is TGTGCCAGCCGACTGGGGGGTTCGGGGGATCAGCCCCAGCATTTT.

This CDR3 is CAISEDGTGRFNQPQHF. The CDR3 coding sequence is TGTGCCATCAGTGAGGATGGGACAGGGAGATTCAATCAGCCCCAGCATTTT. The rearrangement joins TRBV10-3 to TRBJ1-5; TRBD1 matches 9 bases. Trimming cost V 2 bases and J 3 bases; bases outside gene matches: 8. The CDR3 sequence is 17 residues long. Per germline, CDR1 ENHRY and CDR2 SYGVKD.

The chain links TRBV4-1 to TRBJ1-5, with TRBD1 matching 8 bases. The V gene end was trimmed by 0 bases and the J gene end by 2 bases; junction bases not matched to a gene: 9. The CDR3 length is 18 residues. CDR1 and CDR2 (germline): MGHRA, YSYEKL. The CDR3, as DNA: TGCGCCAGCAGCCAAGACCCAGTGACAGGGGTTCGCAATCAGCCCCAGCATTTT. This translates into CASSQDPVTGVRNQPQHF.

For the CDR3, the DNA is TGTGCCAGCAGCTTAGATTACGGACAGGGTTCTTCACCCCAGCATTTT. It translates to CASSLDYGQGSSPQHF. This chain links TRBV7-2 with TRBJ1-5, with 8 nucleotides matching TRBD1. There are 16 residues in the CDR3. In germline, CDR1 is SGHTA, CDR2 FQGNSA. The trim removed 1 base at V and 10 bases at J, leaving 12 bases unmatched.

This clonotype was detected a few times. The J gene is TRBJ1-6, the V gene TRBV29-1; a weak D match, TRBD1 (5 bases). The CDR3 loop spans 15 amino acids. Trimming left V 4 bases short and J 8 bases short, with 18 bases between. The germline V gene has CDR1 SQVTM and CDR2 ANQGSEA. The CDR3 region is CSVVDQGLEDSPLHF. DNA for the CDR3: TGCAGCGTTGTAGATCAGGGATTAGAAGATTCACCCCTCCACTTT.

This clonotype was observed many times. The chain links TRBV7-3 to TRBJ2-5, with TRBD2 matching 7 bases. The CDR3 is 16 amino acids. The V gene's germline CDR1 is SGHTA and CDR2 FQGTGA. Losses at the gene ends were 8 bases for V and 2 bases for J; bases not matched to a gene: 14. The CDR3: CASAKVASGIQETQYF. The CDR3 DNA is TGTGCCAGCGCAAAGGTGGCTAGCGGTATACAAGAGACCCAGTACTTC.

This clonotype was found many times. The V gene is TRBV12-3 or TRBV12-4, the J gene TRBJ2-1; 7 nucleotides agree with TRBD1. The CDR3 contains 15 residues. The V gene end was trimmed by 5 bases and the J gene end by 4 bases; junction bases not matched to a gene: 8. The CDR3 DNA follows: TGTGCCAGCAGTCCCCGACAGGGCCGATACAATGAGCAGTTCTTC. Translating gives CASSPRQGRYNEQFF.

This clonotype occurred many times. A read error may account for a junction end that differs from germline. This sequence joins TRBV7-2 and TRBJ2-2, with no clear D. Germline CDR1 and CDR2: SGHTA and FQGNSA. CDR3 length: 15 amino acids. The CDR3 sequence is CASRTWAAKTGELFF. CDR3 coding DNA: TGTGCCAGCAGGACCTGGGCAGCGAAGACCGGGGAGCTGTTTTTT.